The entry below describes one T cell receptor (beta chain). The sample is drawn from a study of CD4 T cells in relation to SARS-CoV-2 and coronaviruses. Clones were sequenced by immunoSEQ multiplex PCR, and TCRdb holds only the in-frame ones, with some missing. The sample has 30,000 to 45,000 clones; around 89% are singletons. Germline CDR1 is MNHEY and CDR2 is SVGAGI. Trimming cost V 6 bases and J 2 bases, with 13 bases left between them. The CDR3 is made up of 14 amino acids. This chain links TRBV6-5 with TRBJ1-1; possible D gene TRBD1, 5 bases. The receptor's source is an adult with COVID-19. The sequencing input was memory CD4+ T cells from PBMCs. The CDR3 nucleotides read TGTGCCAGCAGGAAGGACGGGGGAAACACTGAAGCTTTCTTT. This codes for CASRKDGGNTEAFF.